This entry describes one TCR beta chain. Its specificity is not known. The entry originates in a study of CD8 T cells in ankylosing spondylitis. Notes on the study in general: It was reported that disease-linked clones were significantly enriched in matched ankylosing spondylitis synovial fluid. There was a TCR beta motif, made of roughly eight highly homologous variants, that appeared characteristic of ankylosing spondylitis blood.

Trimming took 6 bases from V and 0 from J, leaving 17 bases between them. Germline V gene sequence: CDR1 MDHEN, CDR2 SYDVKM. The CDR3 has 16 residues. For TCR beta, libraries came from quantitative 5'-RACE with molecular barcodes. TCRdb called the 5' RACE reads again in MiXCR, with one record for every CDR3 protein. The sample includes 300,000 to 400,000 distinct CDR3 sequences, approximately 20% of them seen just once. Sequenced material: blood, either unsorted or a sorted T cell fraction (not recorded which). The rearrangement joins TRBV28 to TRBJ1-1; D is perhaps TRBD1 (6 bases). This TCR was sampled from a male donor with ankylosing spondylitis. The CDR3 spells CASRRGPGAMNTEAFF. In DNA, the CDR3 is TGTGCCAGCAGGAGGGGACCGGGGGCTATGAACACTGAAGCTTTCTTT. Using reference TRBV28 and TRBJ1-1 for the parts outside the CDR3, the full variable domain is DVKVTQSSRYLVKRTGEKVFLECVQDMDHENMFWYRQDPGLGLRLIYFSYDVKMKEKGDIPEGYSVSREKKERFSLILESASTNQTSMYLCASRRGPGAMNTEAFFGQGTRLTVV.